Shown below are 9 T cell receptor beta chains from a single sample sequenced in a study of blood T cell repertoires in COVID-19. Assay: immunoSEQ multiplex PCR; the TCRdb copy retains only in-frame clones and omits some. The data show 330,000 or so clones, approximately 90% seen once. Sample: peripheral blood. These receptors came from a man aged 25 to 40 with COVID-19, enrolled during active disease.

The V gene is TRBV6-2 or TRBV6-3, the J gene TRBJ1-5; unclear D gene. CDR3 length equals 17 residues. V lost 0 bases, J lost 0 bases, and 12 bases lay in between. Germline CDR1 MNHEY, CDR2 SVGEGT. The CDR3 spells CASSYSRSSYSNQPQHF. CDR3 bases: TGTGCCAGCAGTTACTCGAGGTCTTCTTATAGCAATCAGCCCCAGCATTTT.

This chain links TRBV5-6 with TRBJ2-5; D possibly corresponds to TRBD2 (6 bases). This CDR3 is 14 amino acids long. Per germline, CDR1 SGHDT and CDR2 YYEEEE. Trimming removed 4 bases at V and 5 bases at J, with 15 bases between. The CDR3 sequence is CASSAGTGRETQYF. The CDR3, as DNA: TGTGCCAGCAGCGCCGGGACGGGGAGGGAGACCCAGTACTTC. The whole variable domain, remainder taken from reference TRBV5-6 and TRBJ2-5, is DAGVTQSPTHLIKTRGQQVTLRCSPKSGHDTVSWYQQALGQGPQFIFQYYEEEERQRGNFPDRFSGHQFPNYSSELNVNALLLGDSALYLCASSAGTGRETQYFGPGTRLLVL.

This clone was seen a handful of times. CDR3 sequence (DNA): TGTGCCAGCAGCCCAAACAGGGTAAACGAGCAGTACTTC. It specifies CASSPNRVNEQYF. The J gene is TRBJ2-7, the V gene TRBV11-3, with a possible D match to TRBD1 (6 bases). V lost 5 bases and J 5 bases, leaving 13 bases between the germline ends. The CDR3 is 13 residues long. Germline-derived CDR1 and CDR2 are SGHNT and YENEEA.

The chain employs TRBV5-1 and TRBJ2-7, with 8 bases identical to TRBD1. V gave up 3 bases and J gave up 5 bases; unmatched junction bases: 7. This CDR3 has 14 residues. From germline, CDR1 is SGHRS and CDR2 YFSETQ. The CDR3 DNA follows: TGCGCCAGCAGCTACCGGGACAGGCTCGACGAGCAGTACTTC. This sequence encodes CASSYRDRLDEQYF. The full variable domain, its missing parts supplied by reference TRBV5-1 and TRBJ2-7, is KAGVTQTPRYLIKTRGQQVTLSCSPISGHRSVSWYQQTPGQGLQFLFEYFSETQRNKGNFPGRFSGRQFSNSRSEMNVSTLELGDSALYLCASSYRDRLDEQYFGPGTRLTVT.

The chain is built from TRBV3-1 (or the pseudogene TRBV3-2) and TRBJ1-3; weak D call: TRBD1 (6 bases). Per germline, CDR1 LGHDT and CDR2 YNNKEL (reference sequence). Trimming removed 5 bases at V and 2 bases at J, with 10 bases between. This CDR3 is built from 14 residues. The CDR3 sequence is CASSVQGTGNTIYF. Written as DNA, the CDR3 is TGTGCCAGCAGCGTACAGGGAACTGGAAACACCATATATTTT.

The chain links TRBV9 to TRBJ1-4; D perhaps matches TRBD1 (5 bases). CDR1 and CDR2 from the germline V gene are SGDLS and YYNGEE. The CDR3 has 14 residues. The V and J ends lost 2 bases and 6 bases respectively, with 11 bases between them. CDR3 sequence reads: CASSVPGSDEKLFF. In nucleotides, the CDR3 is TGTGCCAGCAGCGTCCCAGGGTCGGATGAAAAACTGTTTTTT.

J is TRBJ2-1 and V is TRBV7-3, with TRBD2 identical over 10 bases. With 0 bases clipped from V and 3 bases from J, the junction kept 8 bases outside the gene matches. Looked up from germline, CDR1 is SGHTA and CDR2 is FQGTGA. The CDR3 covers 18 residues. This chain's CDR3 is CASSLTGLAGELYNEQFF. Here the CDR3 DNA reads TGTGCCAGCAGCTTAACCGGCCTAGCGGGGGAACTCTACAATGAGCAGTTCTTC. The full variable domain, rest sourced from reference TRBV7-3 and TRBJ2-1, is GAGVSQTPSNKVTEKGKYVELRCDPISGHTALYWYRQSLGQGPEFLIYFQGTGAADDSGLPNDRFFAVRPEGSVSTLKIQRTERGDSAVYLCASSLTGLAGELYNEQFFGPGTRLTVL.

In nucleotides, the CDR3 is TGTGCCATCAGTGGGACAGGGTATAGCAATCAGCCCCAGCATTTT. Protein: CAISGTGYSNQPQHF. The V and J genes are TRBV10-3 and TRBJ1-5; 8 bases agree with TRBD1. The length of the CDR3 is 15 residues. Losses at the gene ends were 4 bases for V and 0 bases for J; bases not matched to a gene: 2. Germline V gene sequence: CDR1 ENHRY, CDR2 SYGVKD.

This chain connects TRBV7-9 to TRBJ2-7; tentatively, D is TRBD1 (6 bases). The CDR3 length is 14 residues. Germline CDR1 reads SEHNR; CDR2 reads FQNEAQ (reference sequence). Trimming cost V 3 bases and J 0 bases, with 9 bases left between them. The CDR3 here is CASSFDRNSYEQYF. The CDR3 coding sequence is TGTGCCAGCAGCTTTGACAGGAACTCCTACGAGCAGTACTTC.